These 21 T cell receptor beta chains share one sample of origin, sequenced in a study of CD8+CD57+ T cells in acquired aplastic anemia. Genomic DNA provided the template from which TCR beta VDJ and CDR3 profiles were obtained. TCRdb re-called the reads through MiXCR, storing one row per CDR3 protein. This table has approximately 150,000 distinct CDR3 sequences, about 45% appearing once. Before being chosen for sequencing, patients had shown CD8+CD57+ cell expansion by flow cytometry. The sample consisted of sorted CD4+, CD8+, or CD8+CD57+ T cells (not recorded which) from PBMCs. The receptors were gathered from a human donor with aplastic anemia.

The chain carries TRBV2 and TRBJ1-4; 10 bases are shared with TRBD1. The CDR3 sequence is 15 residues long. With V trimmed by 4 bases and J by 4 bases, 3 bases remained unmatched. Germline V gene sequence: CDR1 SNHLY, CDR2 FYNNEI. The CDR3 loop reads CASSGGTGDNEKLFF. The CDR3 bases are TGTGCCAGCAGTGGGGGGACAGGGGATAATGAAAAACTGTTTTTT.

The J gene is TRBJ1-6, the V gene TRBV7-3; no clear D gene. CDR3 length equals 12 residues. With 8 bases removed from V and 8 bases from J, the gap between germline ends came to 10 bases. The germline CDR1 and CDR2 sequences are SGHTA and FQGTGA. CDR3 DNA: TGTGCCAGCGACGGCCCCGATTCACCCCTCCACTTT. Translating gives CASDGPDSPLHF.

This clonotype was recorded at least ten times. The chain couples TRBV24-1 to TRBJ2-3; 7 bases match TRBD2. Germline V gene data show CDR1 as KGHDR and CDR2 as SFDVKD. CDR3 length: 15 residues. V shed 5 bases and J 0 bases; nucleotides not matched to a gene: 4. The CDR3 nucleotides are TGTGCCACCAGTGCCCCTAGCGGCAGCACAGATACGCAGTATTTT. Amino acid sequence: CATSAPSGSTDTQYF.

This clonotype was observed many times. The rearrangement uses TRBV2 and TRBJ2-7, with TRBD1 matching 8 bases. Germline V CDR1 and CDR2: SNHLY, FYNNEI. Germline trimming cut 10 bases from V and 2 bases from J; bases unmatched to any gene: 10. This CDR3 region has 14 residues. In DNA, the CDR3 is TGTGCCACCCACCCGGACAGGGTAGCCTACGAGCAGTACTTC. Translating gives CATHPDRVAYEQYF.

The J gene is TRBJ2-7, the V gene TRBV24-1; unclear D gene. V lost 1 base and J 4 bases, leaving 4 bases between the germline ends. Germline V gene sequence: CDR1 KGHDR, CDR2 SFDVKD. The length of the CDR3 is 12 residues. CDR3 in amino acids: CATSDLRYEQYF. CDR3 DNA: TGTGCCACCAGTGATTTAAGGTACGAGCAGTACTTC.

This clonotype was counted ten times or more. V and J are TRBV12-3 or TRBV12-4 and TRBJ1-2; D is perhaps TRBD1 (5 bases). The germline V and J ends were trimmed by 8 bases and 7 bases, with 23 bases remaining between them. This CDR3 has 15 amino acids. Here the CDR3 reads CASALGYRLGSGYTF. CDR3 in DNA: TGTGCCAGCGCCCTCGGATACAGGTTAGGATCTGGCTACACCTTC.

This clonotype occurred many times. The gene calls are TRBV7-8 and TRBJ2-3; D is ambiguous. CDR3 length: 14 residues. Germline-derived CDR1 and CDR2 are SGHVS and FQNEAQ. Trimming cost V 0 bases and J 1 base, with 5 bases left between them. The CDR3 region is CASSLAPGTDTQYF. DNA of the CDR3: TGTGCCAGCAGCTTAGCGCCGGGCACAGATACGCAGTATTTT. Combining the CDR3 with reference TRBV7-8 and TRBJ2-3 gives the whole variable domain GAGVSQSPRYKVAKRGQDVALRCDPISGHVSLFWYQQALGQGPEFLTYFQNEAQLDKSGLPSDRFFAERPEGSVSTLKIQRTQQEDSAVYLCASSLAPGTDTQYFGPGTRLTVL.

This clonotype was observed many times. This chain joins TRBV5-1 and TRBJ2-1; 7 positions agree with TRBD1. Germline loops: CDR1 SGHRS, CDR2 YFSETQ. The CDR3 runs 15 residues. The trim removed 4 bases at V and 5 bases at J, leaving 9 bases unmatched. The CDR3 loop reads CASSLIQGSNNEQFF. In DNA form, the CDR3 reads TGCGCCAGCAGCCTAATACAGGGGTCGAACAATGAGCAGTTCTTC.

This chain connects TRBV2 to TRBJ1-2, with D unresolved. Germline V gene lookup returns CDR1 SNHLY and CDR2 FYNNEI. V shed 6 bases and J shed 4 bases, with 12 bases lying between them. The CDR3 is 13 residues long. CDR3 protein: CASSAGSTYGYTF. DNA for the CDR3: TGTGCCAGCAGCGCCGGGTCGACCTATGGCTACACCTTC.

This clonotype was picked up many times. DNA of the CDR3: TGTGCCAGTAGTACTGGGGACAGGGGGCGGGAGACCCAGTACTTC. Encoded protein: CASSTGDRGRETQYF. The chain has TRBV19 and TRBJ2-5, with 12 bases fitting TRBD1. V lost 4 bases to trimming and J lost 5 bases; unmatched junction nucleotides: 5. The CDR3 has 15 amino acids. Germline V gives CDR1 LNHDA, CDR2 SQIVND (reference sequence). Full variable domain (remainder filled in from reference TRBV19 and TRBJ2-5): DGGITQSPKYLFRKEGQNVTLSCEQNLNHDAMYWYRQDPGQGLRLIYYSQIVNDFQKGDIAEGYSVSREKKESFPLTVTSAQKNPTAFYLCASSTGDRGRETQYFGPGTRLLVL.

The chain links TRBV3-1 to TRBJ2-3; the D is unclear. The V end lost 0 bases, the J end lost 4 bases, and 8 bases lay between the germline ends. Germline lookup yields CDR1 LGHDT and CDR2 YNNKEL (reference sequence). The CDR3 length is 14 residues. The CDR3 DNA reads as TGTGCCAGCAGCCAAGATCCCGTTTCAGATACGCAGTATTTT. This codes for CASSQDPVSDTQYF.

This clonotype was picked up many times. J is TRBJ1-6 and V is TRBV7-8; D gene unclear. Germline assignment: CDR1 SGHVS and CDR2 FQNEAQ. This CDR3 is 18 amino acids long. The V gene lost 3 bases and the J gene lost 1 base, with 16 bases spanning the gap. The CDR3 loop is CASSLLPSGKSYNSPLHF. In DNA form, the CDR3 reads TGTGCCAGCAGCTTGCTTCCGTCCGGGAAATCCTATAATTCACCCCTCCACTTT.

As to this clonotype: Since a much larger clone is just one base distant, this may be a read error. The rearrangement links TRBV5-1 to TRBJ1-4; D is uncertain. Germline V CDR1 and CDR2: SGHRS, YFSETQ. V was cut by 1 base and J by 4 bases, with 11 bases left in between. The CDR3 has 15 residues. The DNA for the CDR3 is TGCGCCAGCAGCTTGTACGCCGGAGATAATGAAAAACTGTTTTTT. This codes for CASSLYAGDNEKLFF.

The DNA for the CDR3 is TGTGCCACCAGCCTTACTGGGGATCAGCCCCAGCATTTT. Its protein is CATSLTGDQPQHF. This chain uses TRBV24-1 with TRBJ1-5, with D hard to call. Trimming took off 7 bases at V and 5 bases at J, with 11 bases between the two ends. Germline V gene data show CDR1 as KGHDR and CDR2 as SFDVKD. The CDR3 is 13 amino acids.

This clonotype was counted many times. The chain's CDR3 is CASSSGQRYEQFF. The CDR3 coding sequence is TGTGCCAGCAGTTCCGGACAGAGGTATGAGCAGTTCTTC. This sequence joins TRBV6-5 and TRBJ2-1; D is perhaps TRBD1 (6 bases). Germline CDR1 and CDR2: MNHEY and SVGAGI. The CDR3 spans 13 residues. Trimming stripped 4 bases from V and 8 bases from J, with 12 bases between.

This clonotype has just a few counts. The genes are TRBV25-1 and TRBJ1-5; a weak D match, TRBD1 (5 bases). CDR1 and CDR2 from the germline V gene are MGHDK and SYGVNS. V shed 10 bases and J shed 2 bases, with 15 bases lying between them. The CDR3 covers 14 residues. DNA of the CDR3: TGTGCCACCCCCGGGGGGAATGGCAATCAGCCCCAGCATTTT. Encoded protein: CATPGGNGNQPQHF.

There are many counts of this clonotype. The chain has TRBV5-4 and TRBJ2-1; the D gene is possibly TRBD2 (6 bases). This CDR3 has 16 residues. Germline V gene lookup returns CDR1 SGHNT and CDR2 YYREEE (reference sequence). Trimming took 1 base from V and 6 from J, leaving 17 bases between them. The DNA of the CDR3 is TGTGCCAGCAGCTTGCCCGGGGCCGTGGGGGGCAATGAGCAGTTCTTC. Encoded protein: CASSLPGAVGGNEQFF. The variable domain in full, with the rest retrieved from reference TRBV5-4 and TRBJ2-1, is ETGVTQSPTHLIKTRGQQVTLRCSSQSGHNTVSWYQQALGQGPQFIFQYYREEENGRGNFPPRFSGLQFPNYSSELNVNALELDDSALYLCASSLPGAVGGNEQFFGPGTRLTVL.

The rearrangement uses TRBV5-4 and TRBJ2-2, with 7 nucleotides matching TRBD2. The CDR3 is made up of 15 amino acids. Germline V lookup: CDR1 SGHNT, CDR2 YYREEE (reference sequence). J was trimmed by 3 bases and V by 1 base; bases with no gene match: 3. Here the CDR3 reads CASSLWGGYTGELFF. In nucleotides, the CDR3 is TGTGCCAGCAGCTTGTGGGGGGGTTACACCGGGGAGCTGTTTTTT.

This clonotype was recorded at least ten times. The chain recombines TRBV2 with TRBJ1-1; D might be TRBD1 (6 bases). Deletions cut 6 bases from V and 0 bases from J, with 8 bases between. Germline V CDR1 and CDR2: SNHLY, FYNNEI. This CDR3 contains 13 residues. The CDR3 coding sequence is TGTGCCAGCAGACAGGGTATGAACACTGAAGCTTTCTTT. Its translation: CASRQGMNTEAFF.

The chain combines TRBV10-3 with TRBJ2-7; D is possibly TRBD2 (5 bases). Between the trimmed V and J ends, which lost 2 bases and 3 bases, there was a span of 11 bases. This CDR3 has 14 amino acids. CDR1 and CDR2 from the germline V gene are ENHRY and SYGVKD. This chain's CDR3 is CAISEVGLSYEQYF. The CDR3 DNA is TGTGCCATCAGTGAGGTCGGACTTAGCTACGAGCAGTACTTC.

This clonotype was recorded a few times. The chain couples TRBV27 to TRBJ1-1, with 8 bases identical to TRBD1. Germline CDR1 is MNHEY and CDR2 is SMNVEV (reference sequence). V was clipped by 3 bases and J by 7 bases; unmatched bases: 10. This CDR3 comprises 15 residues. The CDR3 is CASSFGQGPGFEAFF. CDR3 sequence (DNA): TGTGCCAGCAGTTTCGGACAGGGCCCCGGCTTTGAAGCTTTCTTT.